These T cell receptor beta chains were read from a single sample in a study of Ad26.COV2.S vaccination and SARS-CoV-2 variants. The method was immunoSEQ multiplex PCR; TCRdb's version includes in-frame clones alone and lacks a portion of them. This sample has some 450,000 clones, with 80% to 95% found just once. The sample consisted of peripheral blood, taken in a trial of Ad26.COV2.S vaccine versus placebo. These receptors were obtained from a person aged 18-60 years who received the Ad26.COV2.S COVID-19 vaccine or a placebo. Each CDR3 is given with its conserved first and last residue.

v_gene: TRBV5-1
CDR3aa: CASGLAGGGPLSYEQYF

v_gene: TRBV28
CDR3aa: CASSSINSLLANYGYTF

v_gene: TRBV10-1
CDR3aa: CASSPGTSGRYTYEQYF

v_gene: TRBV19
CDR3aa: CASSILRGNTEAFF

v_gene: TRBV11-1
CDR3aa: CASSLDGRASGNTIYF

v_gene: TRBV5-1
CDR3aa: CASSLGREGEKLFF

v_gene: TRBV25-1
CDR3aa: CASSDRSPLATEAFF

v_gene: TRBV29-1
CDR3aa: CSVEKVEQGAMGYTF

v_gene: TRBV2
CDR3aa: CASSEERETGELFF

v_gene: TRBV7-2
CDR3aa: CASSLEASVSYNEQFF

v_gene: TRBV11-2
CDR3aa: CASSLELNQETQYF

v_gene: TRBV28
CDR3aa: CASSSGGTYEQYF

v_gene: TRBV20-1
CDR3aa: CSASWTGVYNEQFF

v_gene: TRBV20-1
CDR3aa: CSASDGLDTGELFF

v_gene: TRBV24-1
CDR3aa: CATSGGSNEQYF

v_gene: TRBV15
CDR3aa: CATSRAAAVETQYF

v_gene: TRBV14
CDR3aa: CASSQRTVYTGELFF

v_gene: TRBV7-2
CDR3aa: CASSLRTSGVLGVEQFF

v_gene: TRBV4-2
CDR3aa: CASSQWDGSTDTQYF

v_gene: TRBV7-8
CDR3aa: CASSLAPGGLSYTF

v_gene: TRBV6-5
CDR3aa: CASSYQGQPGNTIYF

v_gene: TRBV5-1
CDR3aa: CASSLNQGSGTQYF

v_gene: TRBV5-1
CDR3aa: CASSLRTGTDSPLHF

v_gene: TRBV19
CDR3aa: CASSLASGISEQFF

v_gene: TRBV2
CDR3aa: CASTGRTYGYTF

v_gene: TRBV18
CDR3aa: CASSTGAKNIQYF

v_gene: TRBV27
CDR3aa: CASSLSGGEQYF

v_gene: TRBV28
CDR3aa: CASSRTGRTGELFF

v_gene: TRBV7-2
CDR3aa: CASSPGGLAGRRQFF

v_gene: TRBV5-4
CDR3aa: CASSLLAGSTDTQYF

v_gene: TRBV29-1
CDR3aa: CSALTLTGGEAGGGMAYNEQFF

v_gene: TRBV5-6
CDR3aa: CASSLGDRDDGYTF

v_gene: TRBV19
CDR3aa: CASSSRHLMNTEAFF

v_gene: TRBV2
CDR3aa: CASTQDRAATEAFF

v_gene: TRBV24-1
CDR3aa: CATSDWQQETQYF

v_gene: TRBV5-8
CDR3aa: CASSLGSNGDQPQHF

v_gene: TRBV27
CDR3aa: CASSFQREGHSYEQYF

v_gene: TRBV6-6
CDR3aa: CASSPFGGRGEKLFF

v_gene: TRBV27
CDR3aa: CASSIGTWRNTDTQYF

v_gene: TRBV19
CDR3aa: CASSTRGNYGYTF

v_gene: TRBV30
CDR3aa: CAWSEITDTQYF

v_gene: TRBV7-3
CDR3aa: CASSLDRGTEAFF

v_gene: TRBV9
CDR3aa: CAAPGVSYEQYF

v_gene: TRBV6-4
CDR3aa: CASSDRLGATDTQYF

v_gene: TRBV20-1
CDR3aa: CSAGHTDTQYF

v_gene: TRBV30
CDR3aa: CAWSDSRGTPYQRHF

v_gene: TRBV5-5
CDR3aa: CASSWTGTGMSGLSYEQYF